These 22 T cell receptor beta chains were all obtained from the same sample, sequenced in a study of T cell clusters in autoimmune cytopenias. Each sample's input was roughly 270 ng genomic DNA, 30,000 to 45,000 genome equivalents. One tube held mixed TRB-A and TRB-B primer pools for touch-down PCR. TCRdb reprocessed the multiplex PCR reads and stores each CDR3 protein as one record, lacking DNA. There are about 4,900 distinct CDR3 sequences in the sample, with approximately 15% held by the top ten. These same records also appear under a second study, on T cell repertoires in aging, cancer and after chemotherapy.

The sample consisted of peripheral blood. All receptors come from a human donor in good health.

The chain recombines TRBV24-1 with TRBJ2-3; TCRdb gives TRBD2 as the D gene, but with no DNA this cannot be confirmed. The length of the CDR3 is 11 residues. Per germline, CDR1 KGHDR and CDR2 SFDVKD. The chain's CDR3 is CATSQSGTQYF.

This clonotype is classed as medium-sized (0.01 to 0.1%) by frequency. The chain combines TRBV10-3 with TRBJ1-1. The CDR3 is made up of 14 amino acids. Germline loops: CDR1 ENHRY, CDR2 SYGVKD. The CDR3 loop is CAISEWGINTEAFF.

CDR3 sequence reads: CASSEGAYRELRRNQPQHF. The V gene is TRBV6-1, the J gene TRBJ1-5. The CDR3 extends over 19 amino acids. Germline V lookup: CDR1 MNHNS, CDR2 SASEGT.

This clonotype is classed as medium-sized by frequency. The chain joins TRBV6-5 to TRBJ1-5. The CDR3 length is 14 residues. Germline values: CDR1 MNHEY, CDR2 SVGAGI. The chain's CDR3 is CASSRLGSNQPQHF.

Considering frequency, this clonotype is medium-sized. The chain recombines TRBV27 with TRBJ2-7; TCRdb lists TRBD1, though no DNA is available to test this call. The germline V gene has CDR1 MNHEY and CDR2 SMNVEV (reference sequence). The CDR3 runs 15 residues. The CDR3 protein is CASSPQGTIAYEQYF.

V is TRBV6-1 and J is TRBJ1-5; TCRdb picks TRBD1, but there is no DNA to check that call. CDR3 length equals 16 residues. In germline, CDR1 is MNHNS, CDR2 SASEGT. The CDR3 is CAGATGGNINNQPQHF.

This chain joins TRBV6-1 and TRBJ1-1; TCRdb indicates TRBD1, and absent DNA this call remains unverified. The V gene's germline CDR1 is MNHNS and CDR2 SASEGT. This CDR3 is built from 14 residues. CDR3 residues: CASSPGQGGAEAFF.

By frequency, this clonotype is medium-sized. The chain uses TRBV29-1 and TRBJ1-1; TCRdb outputs TRBD1, but without DNA this stays unchecked. This CDR3 contains 13 residues. Germline CDR1 SQVTM, CDR2 ANQGSEA. CDR3 residues: CSVAGGGGTEAFF. Full variable domain (missing parts from reference TRBV29-1 and TRBJ1-1): SAVISQKPSRDICQRGTSLTIQCQVDSQVTMMFWYRQQPGQSLTLIATANQGSEATYESGFVIDKFPISRPNLTFSTLTVSNMSPEDSSIYLCSVAGGGGTEAFFGQGTRLTVV.

This chain links TRBV11-1 with TRBJ2-6; with no DNA, the TCRdb D assignment of TRBD2 cannot be verified. The CDR3 consists of 17 residues. Germline-derived CDR1 and CDR2 are SGHAT and FQDESV (reference sequence). CDR3 amino acids: CASSRSGGAAGANVLTF.

The chain is built from TRBV6-5 and TRBJ2-3; as DNA is missing, the TRBD2 call by TCRdb cannot be tested. This CDR3 is built from 17 residues. The V gene's germline CDR1 is MNHEY and CDR2 SVGAGI. The CDR3 protein is CASSYARQRGGTDTQYF.

The gene calls are TRBV27 and TRBJ2-1; TCRdb's D call of TRBD2 is untestable without DNA. Germline CDR1 reads MNHEY; CDR2 reads SMNVEV (reference sequence). The CDR3 extends over 17 amino acids. The CDR3 loop is CASSRFASGGSYNEQFF.

By frequency, this clonotype registers large. The chain uses TRBV29-1 and TRBJ2-5; TCRdb's D gene call, TRBD2, goes unchecked for lack of DNA. The CDR3 is 12 residues long. Germline V CDR1 and CDR2: SQVTM, ANQGSEA. CDR3 protein: CSVAAGGETQYF.

This chain uses TRBV6-1 with TRBJ2-3; the TRBD2 assignment by TCRdb is unverifiable without DNA. Germline loops: CDR1 MNHNS, CDR2 SASEGT. The CDR3 runs to 14 residues. The CDR3 sequence is CASIAGHSTDTQYF.

V and J are TRBV7-9 and TRBJ2-3; TCRdb picks TRBD1, but there is no DNA to check that call. The CDR3 length is 15 residues. The germline CDR1 and CDR2 sequences are SEHNR and FQNEAQ (reference sequence). Here the CDR3 reads CASSARDIYSDTQYF.

Its frequency marks this clonotype as medium-sized. The chain is built from TRBV19 and TRBJ2-3; TCRdb designates TRBD2, a call that cannot be tested without DNA. The CDR3 runs 15 residues. Looked up from germline, CDR1 is LNHDA and CDR2 is SQIVND (reference sequence). The CDR3 protein is CASSASGGVLDTQYF.

The chain recombines TRBV12-3 or TRBV12-4 with TRBJ1-1. CDR3 length: 11 residues. The chain's CDR3 is CASSLGPEAFF.

The V call is TRBV7-6, the J call TRBJ2-3; TCRdb proposes TRBD1, but this gene call is untestable without DNA. Germline-derived CDR1 and CDR2 are SGHVS and FNYEAQ. There are 17 residues in the CDR3. CDR3 sequence: CASSLLGPGFSTDTQYF.

The rearrangement joins TRBV6-5 to TRBJ1-5; the D gene TCRdb calls, TRBD1, cannot be checked with no DNA. The CDR3 runs 15 residues. Germline lookup yields CDR1 MNHEY and CDR2 SVGAGI. CDR3 sequence reads: CASSPRAFSNQPQHF.

Judged by frequency, this clonotype is medium-sized. The genes are TRBV5-6 and TRBJ2-3; without DNA, the TCRdb call of TRBD2 cannot be checked. The CDR3 has 16 residues. Germline-derived CDR1 and CDR2 are SGHDT and YYEEEE. CDR3: CASSLGYSLPSDTQYF.

The chain has TRBV6-6 and TRBJ1-1. This CDR3 has 13 residues. Per germline, CDR1 MNHNY and CDR2 SVGAGI (reference sequence). This chain's CDR3 is CASSRTSGTEAFF.

This clonotype is labeled medium-sized (0.01 to 0.1%) based on frequency. This chain links TRBV4-2 with TRBJ2-5; the D call from TCRdb, TRBD1, cannot be confirmed without DNA. From germline, CDR1 is LGHNA and CDR2 YNFKEQ. The CDR3 has 16 amino acids. The CDR3: CASSQDGGGGIETQYF.

The gene calls are TRBV6-5 and TRBJ1-5; the D gene TCRdb calls, TRBD1, cannot be checked with no DNA. The CDR3 sequence is 13 residues long. CDR1 is MNHEY, CDR2 SVGAGI, per germline. The CDR3 loop is CASTWTENQPQHF.